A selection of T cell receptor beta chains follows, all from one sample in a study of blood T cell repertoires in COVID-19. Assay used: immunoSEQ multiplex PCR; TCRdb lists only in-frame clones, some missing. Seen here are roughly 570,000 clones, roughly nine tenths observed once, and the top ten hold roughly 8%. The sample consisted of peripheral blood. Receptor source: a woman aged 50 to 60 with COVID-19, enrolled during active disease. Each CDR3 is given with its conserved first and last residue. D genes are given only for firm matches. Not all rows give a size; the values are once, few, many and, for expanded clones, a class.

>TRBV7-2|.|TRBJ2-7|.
CASSEDLNSYEQYF
TGTGCCAGCAGCGAAGACTTGAACTCCTACGAGCAGTACTTC
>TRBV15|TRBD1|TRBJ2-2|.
CATSRAGTGDYRELFF
TGTGCCACCAGCAGAGCCGGGACAGGGGACTACCGGGAGCTGTTTTTT
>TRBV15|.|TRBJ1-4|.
CATSRDRREPNEKLFF
TGTGCCACCAGCAGAGATAGGAGGGAGCCTAATGAAAAACTGTTTTTT
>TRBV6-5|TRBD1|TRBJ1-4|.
CASKRGGAGEKLFF
TGTGCCAGCAAGCGAGGGGGCGCAGGTGAAAAACTGTTTTTT
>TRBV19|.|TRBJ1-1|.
CASSIQGRGTEAFF
TGTGCCAGTAGTATACAAGGTCGAGGCACTGAAGCTTTCTTT
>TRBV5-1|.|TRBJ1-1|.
CASSSLDFRLTNTEAFF
TGCGCCAGCAGCTCCCTGGACTTTCGCCTTACGAACACTGAAGCTTTCTTT
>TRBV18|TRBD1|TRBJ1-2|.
CASSPIQGAGGYTF
TGTGCCAGCTCGCCTATACAGGGGGCTGGTGGCTACACCTTC
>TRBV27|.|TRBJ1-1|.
CASSFGTGDPFF
TGTGCCAGCAGTTTCGGTACCGGAGATCCTTTCTTT
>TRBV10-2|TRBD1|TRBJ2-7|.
CASRPGTGTYEQYF
TGCGCCAGCAGGCCCGGGACAGGGACCTACGAGCAGTACTTC
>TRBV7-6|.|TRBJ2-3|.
CASSLARVGVSTDTQYF
TGTGCCAGCAGCTTAGCGCGAGTGGGCGTCAGCACAGATACGCAGTATTTT
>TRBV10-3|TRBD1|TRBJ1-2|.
CATGVNGYTF
TGTGCAACAGGGGTGAACGGCTACACCTTC
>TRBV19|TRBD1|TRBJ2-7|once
CASSIRTGDGEQYF
TGTGCCAGTAGTATCCGGACAGGGGACGGAGAGCAGTACTTC
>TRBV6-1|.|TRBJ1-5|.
CASSEAGRASSNQPQHF
TGTGCCAGCAGTGAAGCCGGCAGGGCGAGTAGCAATCAGCCCCAGCATTTT
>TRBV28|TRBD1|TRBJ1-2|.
CASSKFLGGQGQSYGYTF
TGTGCCAGCAGTAAATTTCTGGGGGGACAGGGCCAATCCTATGGCTACACCTTC
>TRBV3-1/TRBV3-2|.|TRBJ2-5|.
CASSQGRRETQYF
TGTGCCAGCAGCCAAGGGCGGAGGGAGACCCAGTACTTC
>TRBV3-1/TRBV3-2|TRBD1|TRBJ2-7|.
CASSQLFRDRGHEQYF
TGTGCCAGCAGCCAATTATTCCGGGACAGGGGCCACGAGCAGTACTTC
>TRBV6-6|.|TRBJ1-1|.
CASRRRFVAFF
TGTGCCAGCAGACGGAGGTTTGTAGCTTTCTTT
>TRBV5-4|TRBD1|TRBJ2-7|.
CASSSQQGSKDEQYF
TGTGCCAGCAGCTCCCAACAGGGGAGTAAAGACGAGCAGTACTTC
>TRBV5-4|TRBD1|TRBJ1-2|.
CASSPEPRQGHYGYTF
TGTGCCAGCAGCCCCGAACCACGACAGGGGCACTATGGCTACACCTTC
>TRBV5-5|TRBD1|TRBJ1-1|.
CASSDTSDPGQSAFEAFF
TGTGCCAGCAGCGACACGAGCGACCCGGGACAGAGCGCTTTTGAAGCTTTCTTT
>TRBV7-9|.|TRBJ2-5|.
CASSPSPPETQYF
TGTGCCAGCAGCCCTAGTCCCCCAGAGACCCAGTACTTC
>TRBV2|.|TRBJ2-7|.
CASWGSSYEQYF
TGTGCCAGCTGGGGCAGCTCCTACGAGCAGTACTTC
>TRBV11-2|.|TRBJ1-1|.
CASSFGALNEAFF
TGTGCCAGCAGCTTTGGGGCCTTAAATGAAGCTTTCTTT
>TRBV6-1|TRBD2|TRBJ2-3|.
CASSEPWTSGGVTDTQYF
TGTGCCAGCAGTGAACCCTGGACTAGCGGGGGTGTCACAGATACGCAGTATTTT
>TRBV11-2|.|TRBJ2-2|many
CASSLDFRNTGELFF
TGTGCCAGCAGCTTAGATTTCAGGAACACCGGGGAGCTGTTTTTT
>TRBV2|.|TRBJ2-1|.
CATSARGYSYNEQFF
TGTGCCACCTCGGCAAGGGGATACTCCTACAATGAGCAGTTCTTC
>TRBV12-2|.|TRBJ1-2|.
CASRLGGQGESYGYTF
TGTGCAAGTCGCTTAGGGGGACAGGGGGAGAGTTATGGCTACACCTTC
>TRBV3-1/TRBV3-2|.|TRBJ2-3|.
CASRGMSTDTQYF
TGTGCCAGCAGGGGCATGAGCACAGATACGCAGTATTTT
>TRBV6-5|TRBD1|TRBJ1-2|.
CASKYDRGRDGYTF
TGTGCCAGCAAGTATGACAGGGGGCGGGATGGCTACACCTTC
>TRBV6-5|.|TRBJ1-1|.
CASSYSRRGNTEAFF
TGTGCCAGCAGTTACTCCCGGCGGGGGAACACTGAAGCTTTCTTT
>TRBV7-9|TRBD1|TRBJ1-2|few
CASRRQGGSYGYTF
TGTGCCAGCAGACGACAGGGTGGCAGCTATGGCTACACCTTC
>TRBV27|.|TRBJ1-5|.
CASSPQGPGNQPQHF
TGTGCCAGCAGTCCACAGGGCCCGGGCAATCAGCCCCAGCATTTT
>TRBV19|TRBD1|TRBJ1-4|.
CASSERDSYNEKLFF
TGTGCCAGTAGCGAAAGGGACAGCTATAATGAAAAACTGTTTTTT
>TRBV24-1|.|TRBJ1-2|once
CATSDRNYGYTF
TGTGCCACCAGTGACAGAAACTATGGCTACACCTTC
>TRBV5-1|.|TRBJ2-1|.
CASSPLSSVSYNEQFF
TGCGCCAGCAGCCCACTATCTAGCGTCTCCTACAATGAGCAGTTCTTC
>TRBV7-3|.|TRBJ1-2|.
CASSAGANYGYTF
TGTGCCAGCAGCGCGGGAGCTAACTATGGCTACACCTTC
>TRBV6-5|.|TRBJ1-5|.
CASSYSRGGQPQHF
TGTGCCAGCAGTTACTCTCGCGGGGGTCAGCCCCAGCATTTT
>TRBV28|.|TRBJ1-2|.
CASSFDSNYGYTF
TGTGCCAGCAGTTTTGACAGCAACTATGGCTACACCTTC
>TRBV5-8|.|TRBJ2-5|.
CASSPRLQETQYF
TGTGCCAGCAGCCCTAGACTTCAGGAGACCCAGTACTTC
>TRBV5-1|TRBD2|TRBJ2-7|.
CASSFTSSGGSYEQYF
TGCGCCAGCAGCTTTACCTCTAGCGGGGGCTCCTACGAGCAGTACTTC
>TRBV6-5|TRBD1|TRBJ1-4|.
CASSYSPGGGEKLFF
TGTGCCAGCAGTTACTCGCCAGGGGGCGGTGAAAAACTGTTTTTT
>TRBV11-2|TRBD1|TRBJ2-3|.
CASSFEGTGSGTQYF
TGTGCCAGCAGCTTCGAAGGGACAGGGTCGGGTACGCAGTATTTT
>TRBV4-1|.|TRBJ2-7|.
CASSLSSSSYEQYF
TGCGCCAGCAGCTTATCCTCGAGCTCCTACGAGCAGTACTTC
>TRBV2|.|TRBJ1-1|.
CATMPGGGDTEAFF
TGTGCCACCATGCCGGGGGGAGGGGACACTGAAGCTTTCTTT
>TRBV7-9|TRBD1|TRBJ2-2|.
CASSFSGQVRNTGELFF
TGTGCCAGCAGCTTCTCTGGACAGGTTAGGAACACCGGGGAGCTGTTTTTT
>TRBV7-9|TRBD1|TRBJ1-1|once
CASSSPDRVNTEAFF
TGTGCCAGCAGCAGCCCGGACAGGGTGAACACTGAAGCTTTCTTT
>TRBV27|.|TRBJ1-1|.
CASSPLHGGTEAFF
TGTGCCAGCAGTCCGTTACACGGGGGCACTGAAGCTTTCTTT
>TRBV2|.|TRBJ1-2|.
CASSRVLLYGYTF
TGTGCCAGCAGCAGGGTCCTCCTCTATGGCTACACCTTC